This entry is about one T cell receptor (beta chain). As yet, its antigen is unknown. A single record per CDR3 protein comes from TCRdb applying MiXCR to the reads. The sample shows some 350,000 distinct CDR3 sequences, nearly 35% of them seen only once. This CDR3 region has 15 residues. Germline values: CDR1 SGHTA, CDR2 FQGNSA. V dropped 5 bases and J dropped 5; count of bases not matched to a gene: 6. The data derive from a study of T cell repertoires in cytomegalovirus infection. Study information: Matching HLA type, along with CMV infection, was indicated by public TCR beta signatures. Study conclusions and caveats: CMV-specific TCR beta clonotypes restricted by HLA-C dominated the ex vivo response.

This clonotype originated in a human donor in good health (CMV status not recorded). Some clones in this sample may be carry-over from other donors' samples. This chain uses TRBV7-2 with TRBJ2-5; 12 bases are a match to TRBD2. Sequences were derived from cultured PBMCs, sampled from culture after CMV antigen stimulation. CDR3 bases: TGTGCCAGCAGCGCCCCTAGCGGGGGGGGGGAGACCCAGTACTTC. The encoded protein is CASSAPSGGGETQYF.